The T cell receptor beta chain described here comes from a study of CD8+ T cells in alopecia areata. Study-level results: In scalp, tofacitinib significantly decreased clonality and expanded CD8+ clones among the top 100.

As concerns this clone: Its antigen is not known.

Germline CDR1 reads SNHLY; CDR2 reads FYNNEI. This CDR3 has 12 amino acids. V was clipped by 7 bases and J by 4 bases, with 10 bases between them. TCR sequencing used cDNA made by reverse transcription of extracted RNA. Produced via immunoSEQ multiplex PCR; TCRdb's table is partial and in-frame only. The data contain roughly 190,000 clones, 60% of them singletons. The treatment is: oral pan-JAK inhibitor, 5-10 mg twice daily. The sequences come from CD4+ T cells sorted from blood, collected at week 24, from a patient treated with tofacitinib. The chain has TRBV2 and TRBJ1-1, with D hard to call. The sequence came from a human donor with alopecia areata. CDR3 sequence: CASNGPFTEAFF. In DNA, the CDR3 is TGTGCCAGCAACGGACCGTTCACTGAAGCTTTCTTT.